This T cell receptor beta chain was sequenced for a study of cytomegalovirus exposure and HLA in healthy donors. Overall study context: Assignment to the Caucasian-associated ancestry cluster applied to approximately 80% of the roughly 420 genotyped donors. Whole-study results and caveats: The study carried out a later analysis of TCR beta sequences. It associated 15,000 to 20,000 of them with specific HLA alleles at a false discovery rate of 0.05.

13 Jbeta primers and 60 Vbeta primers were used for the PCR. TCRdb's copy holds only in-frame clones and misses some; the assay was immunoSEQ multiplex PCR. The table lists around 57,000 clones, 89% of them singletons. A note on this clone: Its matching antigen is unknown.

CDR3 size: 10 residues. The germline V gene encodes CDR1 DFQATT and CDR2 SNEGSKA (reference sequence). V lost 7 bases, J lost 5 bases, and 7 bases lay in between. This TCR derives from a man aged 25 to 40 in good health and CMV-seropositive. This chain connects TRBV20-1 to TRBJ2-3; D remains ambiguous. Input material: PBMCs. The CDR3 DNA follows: TGCAGTGTGGAGCGAGATACGCAGTATTTT. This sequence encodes CSVERDTQYF.